These 6 T cell receptor beta chains were all obtained from the same sample, sequenced in a study of post-analysis software for immune sequencing data. Which antigens these TCRs recognize remains unknown. Presence of unique molecular identifiers characterized the TCR beta cDNA libraries. TCRdb redid the calling of the PCR reads with MiXCR, one entry per CDR3 protein. Of hundreds of thousands of distinct CDR3 sequences in the sample, 30% were seen once. Study-wide findings and caveats: Controls had lower frequencies than patients of five TRBV segments, which included TRBV5-6, TRBV5-1 and TRBV20-1.

The sequenced sample consisted of blood. These receptors originate from a girl between 10 and 17 years old with multiple sclerosis.

V is TRBV5-1 and J is TRBJ1-2, with D possibly matching TRBD1 (5 bases). The CDR3 extends over 15 amino acids. The germline gives CDR1 SGHRS, CDR2 YFSETQ. V dropped 3 bases and J dropped 1 base, with 13 bases sitting between them. CDR3: CASSYGKTVNYGYTF. The DNA of the CDR3 is TGCGCCAGCAGCTACGGGAAGACAGTTAACTATGGCTACACCTTC.

Concerning this clonotype itself: This may be a read error: a much more frequent sequence differs by one nucleotide. This rearrangement joins TRBV12-3 or TRBV12-4 to TRBJ2-1, with 11 bases identical to TRBD1. The CDR3 runs to 15 residues. The chain's CDR3 is CASSHGTGGGNGQFF. The CDR3 nucleotides read TGTGCCAGCAGTCACGGGACAGGGGGAGGCAATGGGCAGTTCTTC.

This clonotype showed up just a few times. This chain connects TRBV20-1 to TRBJ2-1; D might be TRBD1 or TRBD2, each matching 6 bases. CDR1 and CDR2 from the germline V gene are DFQATT and SNEGSKA (reference sequence). The CDR3 is made up of 12 amino acids. V shed 6 bases and J shed 6 bases, with 12 bases lying between them. This CDR3 reads CSAEWGANEQFF. CDR3 DNA: TGCAGTGCCGAGTGGGGGGCCAATGAGCAGTTCTTC.

This clonotype was counted between two and nine times. This chain connects TRBV4-2 to TRBJ2-1, with 7 bases fitting TRBD1. The length of the CDR3 is 19 residues. J gave up 4 bases and V 3 bases, and 18 bases lay outside the gene matches. Germline values: CDR1 LGHNA, CDR2 YNFKEQ. CDR3 amino acids: CASSQDRIFGTFLYNEQFF. In DNA form, the CDR3 reads TGTGCCAGCAGCCAGGACAGGATCTTCGGGACCTTCTTATACAATGAGCAGTTCTTC.

This clonotype has a handful of counts. This rearrangement joins TRBV27 to TRBJ2-7; maybe TRBD2 (5 bases). The CDR3 is made up of 14 amino acids. The germline V gene has CDR1 MNHEY and CDR2 SMNVEV (reference sequence). V dropped 6 bases and J dropped 3 bases, with 15 bases sitting between them. DNA of the CDR3: TGTGCCAGCAGCCACGCGGGCCCCATCTACGAGCAGTACTTC. Amino acid sequence: CASSHAGPIYEQYF.

The gene calls are TRBV7-9 and TRBJ2-6, with 7 bases aligning to TRBD1. Germline CDR1 reads SEHNR; CDR2 reads FQNEAQ (reference sequence). V trimming: 5 bases; J trimming: 4 bases; junction bases outside the gene matches: 11. The CDR3 has 17 residues. The CDR3 nucleotides are TGTGCCAGCAGCCTCCGGGACAGAAACTCGGGGGCCAACGTCCTGACTTTC. Translated: CASSLRDRNSGANVLTF.